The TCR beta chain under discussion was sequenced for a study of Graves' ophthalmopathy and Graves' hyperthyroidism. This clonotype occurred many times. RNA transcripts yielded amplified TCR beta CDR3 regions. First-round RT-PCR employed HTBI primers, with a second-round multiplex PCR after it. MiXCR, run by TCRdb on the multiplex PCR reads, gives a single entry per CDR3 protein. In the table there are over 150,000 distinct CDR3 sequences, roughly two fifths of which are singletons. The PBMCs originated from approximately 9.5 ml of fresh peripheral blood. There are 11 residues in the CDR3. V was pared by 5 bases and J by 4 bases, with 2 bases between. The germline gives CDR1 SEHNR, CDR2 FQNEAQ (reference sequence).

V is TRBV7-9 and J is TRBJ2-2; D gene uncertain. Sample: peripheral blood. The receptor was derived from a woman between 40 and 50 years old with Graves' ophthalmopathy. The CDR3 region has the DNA TGTGCCAGCAGCCGCACCGGGGAGCTGTTTTTT. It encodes CASSRTGELFF.